The 24 T cell receptor beta chains in this list originate from one sample, sequenced in a study of shared T cell receptors in the human thymus. TCRdb's copy holds only in-frame clones and misses some; the assay was immunoSEQ multiplex PCR. The table includes tens of thousands of clones, around 96% detected once. The sequenced sample consisted of thymocytes. The origin of the receptors is a human donor.

The chain is built from TRBV5-1 and TRBJ1-5, with 8 bases fitting TRBD1. Unmatched junction bases numbered 4, after V lost 4 bases and J lost 1 base. Germline V CDR1 and CDR2: SGHRS, YFSETQ. The length of the CDR3 is 15 residues. CDR3 loop: CASSPRQGSNQPQHF. DNA of the CDR3: TGCGCCAGCAGCCCGAGACAGGGGAGCAATCAGCCCCAGCATTTT.

The rearrangement links TRBV5-1 to TRBJ1-4; D is perhaps TRBD1 (6 bases). The CDR3 length is 16 residues. The V end was cut by 0 bases, the J end by 13 bases, with 22 bases between. CDR1 is SGHRS and CDR2 is YFSETQ in the germline V gene. DNA for the CDR3: TGCGCCAGCAGCTTGGTATCAGGGGACAACGGGGGAATACTGTTTTTT. Amino acids: CASSLVSGDNGGILFF.

The chain employs TRBV7-2 and TRBJ2-5; the match to TRBD2 covers 8 bases. This CDR3 contains 18 residues. V shed 1 base and J 1 base; nucleotides not matched to a gene: 11. CDR1 is SGHTA and CDR2 is FQGNSA in the germline V gene. Here the CDR3 DNA reads TGTGCCAGCAGCTTAGAGGGCGGGGGGACGGAGATCCAAGAGACCCAGTACTTC. Residues: CASSLEGGGTEIQETQYF. The full variable domain, rest sourced from reference TRBV7-2 and TRBJ2-5, is GAGVSQSPSNKVTEKGKDVELRCDPISGHTALYWYRQSLGQGLEFLIYFQGNSAPDKSGLPSDRFSAERTGGSVSTLTIQRTQQEDSAVYLCASSLEGGGTEIQETQYFGPGTRLLVL.

The rearrangement links TRBV5-6 to TRBJ2-1; D is undetermined. CDR3 length: 16 amino acids. Germline V gene data show CDR1 as SGHDT and CDR2 as YYEEEE. Between the trimmed V and J ends, which lost 0 bases and 7 bases, there was a span of 17 bases. CDR3 amino acids: CASSLDRDRVNNEQFF. As DNA, the CDR3 is TGTGCCAGCAGCTTGGACAGAGATAGGGTCAATAATGAGCAGTTCTTC.

The genes are TRBV14 and TRBJ1-2, with D unclear. Deletions cut 3 bases from V and 1 base from J, with 9 bases between. The CDR3 is 14 amino acids. Germline CDR1 reads SGHDN; CDR2 reads FVKESK. This CDR3 reads CASSHETVNYGYTF. CDR3 nucleotide sequence: TGTGCCAGCAGCCACGAAACGGTTAACTATGGCTACACCTTC.

V is TRBV10-3 and J is TRBJ1-2; weak D call: TRBD1 (6 bases). Trimming cost V 11 bases and J 2 bases, with 15 bases left between them. Looked up from germline, CDR1 is ENHRY and CDR2 is SYGVKD. The CDR3 totals 13 residues. The CDR3 reads CAASGTLNYGYTF. CDR3 bases: TGTGCCGCGTCCGGGACACTAAACTATGGCTACACCTTC.

The chain is built from TRBV10-3 and TRBJ2-3, with D unresolved. Germline CDR1 is ENHRY and CDR2 is SYGVKD. There are 16 residues in the CDR3. V was clipped by 3 bases and J by 6 bases, with 19 bases between them. CDR3 sequence (DNA): TGTGCCATCAGTGAACTCTGGCACGGACCCAGGGATACGCAGTATTTT. Its translation is CAISELWHGPRDTQYF.

The gene calls are TRBV5-4 and TRBJ1-4, with 8 bases lining up with TRBD1. Trimming took 7 bases from V and 6 from J; bases not matched to a gene: 5. CDR1 is SGHNT, CDR2 YYREEE, per germline (reference sequence). This CDR3 region has 13 residues. CDR3 amino acids: CASQTGADEKLFF. The CDR3 DNA reads as TGTGCCAGCCAGACAGGGGCGGATGAAAAACTGTTTTTT. The full variable domain, with the rest looked up from reference TRBV5-4 and TRBJ1-4, is ETGVTQSPTHLIKTRGQQVTLRCSSQSGHNTVSWYQQALGQGPQFIFQYYREEENGRGNFPPRFSGLQFPNYSSELNVNALELDDSALYLCASQTGADEKLFFGSGTQLSVL.

The chain combines TRBV28 with TRBJ1-1, with D unclear. The length of the CDR3 is 13 residues. V was shortened by 7 bases and J by 5 bases, with 14 bases between the two germline ends. CDR1 is MDHEN, CDR2 SYDVKM, per germline. CDR3 in amino acids: CASKEVGETEAFF. CDR3 coding DNA: TGTGCCAGCAAAGAGGTCGGGGAAACTGAAGCTTTCTTT.

The rearrangement links TRBV4-3 to TRBJ1-4; D call uncertain. CDR3 size: 16 residues. Per the germline V gene, CDR1 is LGHNA and CDR2 is YSLEER. V lost 3 bases and J lost 4, with 15 bases in between. CDR3 in DNA: TGCGCCAGCAGCCAGCATTACAGCAAGCGTAATGAAAAACTGTTTTTT. Protein product: CASSQHYSKRNEKLFF.

J is TRBJ1-1 and V is TRBV5-8; 7 positions agree with TRBD1. Germline CDR1 SGHTS, CDR2 YDEGEE. V shed 5 bases, J shed 4 bases, and the junction held 5 bases outside the gene matches. CDR3 length: 13 amino acids. The CDR3 DNA reads as TGTGCCAGCAGGTGTTACAGGGGCACTGAAGCTTTCTTT. This encodes CASRCYRGTEAFF. Supplemented by reference TRBV5-8 and TRBJ1-1, the full variable domain reads EAGVTQSPTHLIKTRGQQATLRCSPISGHTSVYWYQQALGLGLQFLLWYDEGEERNRGNFPPRFSGRQFPNYSSELNVNALELEDSALYLCASRCYRGTEAFFGQGTRLTVV.

V usage is TRBV5-1 and J usage is TRBJ2-7; 7 bases fit TRBD1. Germline assignment: CDR1 SGHRS and CDR2 YFSETQ. V dropped 1 base and J dropped 5; count of bases not matched to a gene: 24. This CDR3 has 20 residues. CDR3 bases: TGCGCCAGCAGCTTGAAGCCCACAGAACCGGGACAGCCATACCAGGACGAGCAGTACTTC. This codes for CASSLKPTEPGQPYQDEQYF.

This clone was observed a handful of times. The rearrangement uses TRBV6-4 and TRBJ1-1, with D possibly being TRBD1 (5 bases). V was clipped by 3 bases and J by 1 base, with 15 bases between them. The CDR3 runs to 16 residues. CDR1 and CDR2 from the germline V gene are MRHNA and SNTAGT. CDR3 bases: TGTGCCAGCAGTGATAGGCCTATCGACAGGAACACTGAAGCTTTCTTT. As protein: CASSDRPIDRNTEAFF.

The gene calls are TRBV6-5 and TRBJ2-7; a weak D match, TRBD1 (6 bases). V lost 2 bases to trimming and J lost 6 bases, with 14 bases between them. Germline V lookup: CDR1 MNHEY, CDR2 SVGAGI. The CDR3 is made up of 14 amino acids. CDR3: CASSYGTWGREQYF. CDR3 bases: TGTGCCAGCAGTTACGGGACATGGGGTCGCGAGCAGTACTTC.

The chain has TRBV7-6 and TRBJ1-4; D remains unclear. There are 14 residues in the CDR3. V lost 1 base to trimming and J lost 7 bases, with 10 bases between them. The V gene's germline CDR1 is SGHVS and CDR2 FNYEAQ. Here the CDR3 DNA reads TGTGCCAGCAGCTTAGTAGGGAAGGGTGAAAAACTGTTTTTT. The encoded protein is CASSLVGKGEKLFF.

This clone was counted once. The rearrangement links TRBV28 to TRBJ1-2, with no clear D. The CDR3 is made up of 12 amino acids. The germline V and J ends were trimmed by 4 bases and 7 bases, with 10 bases remaining between them. The germline CDR1 and CDR2 sequences are MDHEN and SYDVKM. DNA of the CDR3: TGTGCCAGCAGTTGGTCTTCATCTGGCTACACCTTC. Protein sequence: CASSWSSSGYTF.

The chain's CDR3 is CARRPGQGLPNTEAFF. The CDR3 DNA sequence: TGTGCCAGAAGACCCGGACAGGGTTTACCGAACACTGAAGCTTTCTTT. The chain employs TRBV5-3 and TRBJ1-1, with 8 nucleotides matching TRBD1. TRBV5-3 is designated an ORF whose function remains uncertain. V shed 5 bases, J shed 1 base, and the junction held 10 bases outside the gene matches. This CDR3 region has 16 residues.

The rearrangement joins TRBV7-3 to TRBJ2-3; D is possibly TRBD1 (6 bases). The CDR3 is 15 amino acids. V lost 5 bases, J lost 2 bases, and 14 bases lay in between. Germline CDR1 reads SGHTA; CDR2 reads FQGTGA. CDR3 amino acids: CASSKDRSHTDTQYF. The CDR3 DNA reads as TGTGCCAGCAGCAAGGACAGATCACACACAGATACGCAGTATTTT.

CDR3 bases: TGTGCCAGCAGCTTAGCCGGGACAGGGCACTCTGGAAACACCATATATTTT. Amino acids: CASSLAGTGHSGNTIYF. V usage is TRBV11-2 and J usage is TRBJ1-3; 9 nucleotides match TRBD1. The length of the CDR3 is 17 residues. CDR1 and CDR2 (germline): SGHAT, FQNNGV. V lost 1 base to trimming and J lost 0 bases; unmatched junction nucleotides: 4. The whole variable domain, remainder taken from reference TRBV11-2 and TRBJ1-3, is EAGVAQSPRYKIIEKRQSVAFWCNPISGHATLYWYQQILGQGPKLLIQFQNNGVVDDSQLPKDRFSAERLKGVDSTLKIQPAKLEDSAVYLCASSLAGTGHSGNTIYFGEGSWLTVV.

The chain couples TRBV6-6 to TRBJ2-7; no definite D call. V lost 2 bases to trimming and J lost 5 bases, with 10 bases between them. The CDR3 has 13 residues. CDR1 is MNHNY, CDR2 SVGAGI, per germline (reference sequence). This chain's CDR3 is CASSYPTRHEQYF. CDR3 coding DNA: TGTGCCAGCAGTTACCCTACCAGACACGAGCAGTACTTC.

CDR3 in DNA: TGTGCCAGCAGTGAAGCACTGGCAGGGAATCAGCCCCAGCATTTT. Translation gives CASSEALAGNQPQHF. V is TRBV2 and J is TRBJ1-5, with a possible D match to TRBD1 (5 bases). This CDR3 contains 15 residues. Germline values: CDR1 SNHLY, CDR2 FYNNEI. With 0 bases removed from V and 4 bases from J, the gap between germline ends came to 10 bases.

The chain is built from TRBV5-8 and TRBJ1-5; no clear D gene. With 4 bases removed from V and 2 bases from J, the gap between germline ends came to 7 bases. Germline V CDR1 and CDR2: SGHTS, YDEGEE. The length of the CDR3 is 13 residues. The CDR3 is CASSPRCNQPQHF. The DNA of the CDR3 is TGTGCCAGCAGCCCACGGTGCAATCAGCCCCAGCATTTT.

V is TRBV19 and J is TRBJ1-2; 9 bases match TRBD1. Trimming took 0 bases from V and 1 from J; bases not matched to a gene: 9. The CDR3 is made up of 18 amino acids. Germline V gene data show CDR1 as LNHDA and CDR2 as SQIVND (reference sequence). In DNA form, the CDR3 reads TGTGCCAGTAGTATAGATATGGGACAGGGAGGGAATAACTATGGCTACACCTTC. This translates into CASSIDMGQGGNNYGYTF.

The rearrangement joins TRBV7-3 to TRBJ2-3; D remains unclear. The V gene lost 4 bases and the J gene lost 0 bases, with 14 bases spanning the gap. CDR3 size: 16 residues. Germline V gene lookup returns CDR1 SGHTA and CDR2 FQGTGA. The CDR3 DNA reads TGTGCCAGCAGCTCCGGACCGTCGTACAGCACAGATACGCAGTATTTT. It codes for CASSSGPSYSTDTQYF.